This TCR beta chain was identified during a study of T cell repertoires in cytomegalovirus infection. On the study more broadly: Through public TCR beta signatures, both CMV infection and matching HLA type were indicated.

TCRdb processed the reads anew with MiXCR; each CDR3 protein has one entry. Here the sample spans around 740,000 distinct CDR3 sequences, 35% to 45% being singletons. Germline lookup yields CDR1 MGHRA and CDR2 YSYEKL. This CDR3 contains 16 residues. Trimming took 0 bases from V and 0 from J, leaving 10 bases between them. This clonotype was seen a handful of times. Its antigen is not known. Study-wide points: Clonotypes of TCR beta that were HLA-C-restricted and CMV-specific dominated the ex vivo response. There were carriers of CMV plus the relevant HLA, and cumulative public TCR beta family frequency identified them.

The clonotype was recovered from a human donor in good health (CMV status not recorded). Some clones in this sample may be carry-over from other donors' samples. V and J are TRBV4-1 and TRBJ2-3, with D perhaps TRBD2 (7 bases). The material sequenced was PBMCs. CDR3 in amino acids: CASSQDAGASTDTQYF. The DNA for the CDR3 is TGCGCCAGCAGCCAAGATGCGGGGGCTAGCACAGATACGCAGTATTTT.